This T cell receptor (beta chain) originates from a study of T cell responses to AZD1222 COVID-19 vaccine. Findings of the study overall: Clonal diversity was possibly underestimated; the donors were predominantly white British and more often female. The span of vaccine-associated CD4 TCRs extended across spike, with dominance at 160-218 and 743-854. The number of AZD1222 recipients seropositive at baseline was only six.

Sequencing used immunoSEQ multiplex PCR; TCRdb keeps in-frame clones, though not all of them. This sample carries 80,000 to 100,000 clones, over 85% of them seen once, and the ten largest clones take more than 9.5%. With regard to this clone: As yet, its antigen is unknown.

This CDR3 has 17 amino acids. Deletions cut 4 bases from V and 1 base from J, with 17 bases between. Germline-derived CDR1 and CDR2 are SGDLS and YYNGEE. This TCR derives from an adult in good health. The material sequenced was peripheral blood, taken on day 0 of AZD1222 vaccination. The chain has TRBV9 and TRBJ2-2; no clear D. The CDR3 DNA is TGTGCCAGCAGCCCAAAGCCCCATGCATTGAACACCGGGGAGCTGTTTTTT. It specifies CASSPKPHALNTGELFF.